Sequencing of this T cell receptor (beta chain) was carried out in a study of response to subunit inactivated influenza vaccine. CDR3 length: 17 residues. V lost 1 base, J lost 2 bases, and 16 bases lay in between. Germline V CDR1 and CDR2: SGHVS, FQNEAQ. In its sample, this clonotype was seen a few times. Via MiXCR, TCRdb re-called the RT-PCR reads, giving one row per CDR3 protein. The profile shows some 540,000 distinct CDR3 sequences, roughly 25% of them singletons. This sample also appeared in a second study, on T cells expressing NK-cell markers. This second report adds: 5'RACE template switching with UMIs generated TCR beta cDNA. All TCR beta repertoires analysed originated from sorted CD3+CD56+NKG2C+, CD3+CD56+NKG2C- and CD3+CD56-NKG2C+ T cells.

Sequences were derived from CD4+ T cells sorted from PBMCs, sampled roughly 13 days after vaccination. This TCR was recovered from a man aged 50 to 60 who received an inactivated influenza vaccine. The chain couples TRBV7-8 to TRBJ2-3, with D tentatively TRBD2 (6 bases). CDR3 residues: CASSLGSISGVTDTQYF. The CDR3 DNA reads TGTGCCAGCAGCTTAGGATCGATTAGCGGAGTCACAGATACGCAGTATTTT.